The rows below give T cell receptor beta chains drawn from one sample of a study of T cells after somatic rescue of genetic block. Sequencing was performed with immunoSEQ multiplex PCR; in TCRdb, only in-frame clones are kept and a portion is missing. The data hold some 9,100 clones, with over 70% observed a single time. The sequencing input was peripheral blood mononuclear cells (PBMCs). The receptors derive from a boy under 18. Both conserved end residues are part of each CDR3. The D gene is left open where the match is weak. Only some rows state a clone size, as once, few, many or a class for expanded clones.

abundance,len,j_gene,d_gene,v_gene,CDR3nt,CDR3aa
.,13,TRBJ1-6,.,TRBV7-2,TGTGCCAGCAGCTTAACAGGCAATTCACCCCTCCACTTT,CASSLTGNSPLHF
once,17,TRBJ2-6,.,TRBV23-1,TGCGCCAGCAGTAAGATGAGGCAACAAAGTCGGGCCAACGTCCTGACTTTC,CASSKMRQQSRANVLTF
.,15,TRBJ2-1,TRBD2,TRBV7-3,TGTGCCAGCAGCAGGACTAGCGCCTCAAACAATGAGCAGTTCTTC,CASSRTSASNNEQFF
.,14,TRBJ1-4,.,TRBV7-3,TGTGCCAGCAGCTTTTGGCACGATCATGAAAAACTGTTTTTT,CASSFWHDHEKLFF
once,16,TRBJ2-7,TRBD2,TRBV18,TGTGCCAGCTCACCATCTAGCGGGAGGCCCCCCTACGAGCAGTACTTC,CASSPSSGRPPYEQYF
.,12,TRBJ2-5,.,TRBV11-2,TGTGCCAGCAGCCCGTACCAAGAGACCCAGTACTTC,CASSPYQETQYF
.,12,TRBJ1-1,.,TRBV14,TGTGCCAGCAGCCAAGCCCGTTTTAAAGCTTTCTTT,CASSQARFKAFF
.,20,TRBJ2-2,TRBD2,TRBV6-7,TGTGCCAGCAGTTACTCGCGGACTAGTCCTAGGGGAACTCTTACCGGGGAGCTGTTTTTT,CASSYSRTSPRGTLTGELFF
.,15,TRBJ2-7,.,TRBV5-6,TGTGCCAGCAGCTTTGACGCAGGTTTATCCTACGAGCAGTACTTC,CASSFDAGLSYEQYF
.,13,TRBJ1-4,.,TRBV5-1,TGCGCCAGCAGCTTATGGACGGATGAAAAACTGTTTTTT,CASSLWTDEKLFF
.,17,TRBJ2-7,TRBD1,TRBV10-3,TGTGCCATCAGTCCCCAGACGCCAGGACAGGGGGCTGACGAGCAGTACTTC,CAISPQTPGQGADEQYF
.,11,TRBJ2-3,.,TRBV11-2,TGTGCCAGTAGAGCGACAGATACGCAGTATTTT,CASRATDTQYF
.,15,TRBJ2-6,.,TRBV5-1,TGCGCCAGCAGCTTGGACGCGGCTGGGGCCAACGTCCTGACTTTC,CASSLDAAGANVLTF
once,15,TRBJ1-4,.,TRBV5-1,TGCGCCAGCAGCTTGGCAGCAGGGCTTAATGAAAAACTGTTTTTT,CASSLAAGLNEKLFF
.,14,TRBJ2-2,.,TRBV4-1,TGCGCCAGCAGCCATGGACAGAACACCGGGGAGCTGTTTTTT,CASSHGQNTGELFF
once,11,TRBJ2-5,.,TRBV25-1,TGTGCCAGCAGGGGACTAGAGACCCAGTACTTC,CASRGLETQYF
.,16,TRBJ1-3,.,TRBV7-9,TGTGCCAGCAGCTTGTGGCAGACCTTCTCTGGAAACACCATATATTTT,CASSLWQTFSGNTIYF
.,15,TRBJ1-5,.,TRBV28,TGTGCCAGCACCCGGACACCGTATAGCAATCAGCCCCAGCATTTT,CASTRTPYSNQPQHF
.,14,TRBJ2-5,.,TRBV30,TGTGCCTGGAGTGTGAATGTGGGCCAAGAGACCCAGTACTTC,CAWSVNVGQETQYF
.,14,TRBJ1-1,TRBD1,TRBV25-1,TGTGCCAGCAGTGACACCGGGACAGCGGGTGAAGCTTTCTTT,CASSDTGTAGEAFF
few,15,TRBJ2-1,.,TRBV5-1,TGCGCCAGCAGCTTCCGGCTTCGCTCCTACAATGAGCAGTTCTTC,CASSFRLRSYNEQFF
.,13,TRBJ2-1,.,TRBV10-3,TGTGCCATCGGACGAGACGGCTACAATGAGCAGTTCTTC,CAIGRDGYNEQFF
.,14,TRBJ2-2,TRBD1,TRBV27,TGTGCCAGCAGTTTAAAGACAGGGTGGGGGGAGCTGTTTTTT,CASSLKTGWGELFF
.,18,TRBJ2-1,TRBD2,TRBV4-1,TGCGCCAGCAGCCAAGATTCGTGGTGGGCTAGCGGATACAATGAGCAGTTCTTC,CASSQDSWWASGYNEQFF
.,15,TRBJ2-7,.,TRBV18,TGTGCCAGCTCTCCCAGGGGTCCAGGCTCCTACGAGCAGTACTTC,CASSPRGPGSYEQYF
once,16,TRBJ2-5,.,TRBV6-5,TGTGCCAGCAGTTACGGGATTATAGCTGGAAAAGAGACCCAGTACTTC,CASSYGIIAGKETQYF
.,15,TRBJ1-5,TRBD1,TRBV10-3,TGTGCCATCAGTGTCGGGACAGGGCGGAATCAGCCCCAGCATTTT,CAISVGTGRNQPQHF
.,12,TRBJ2-5,.,TRBV29-1,TGCAGCGTTGAATACAGCGCGGAGACCCAGTACTTC,CSVEYSAETQYF
.,15,TRBJ2-5,TRBD2,TRBV19,TGTGCCAGTAGAAGACTAGCGGGAGGCCAAGAGACCCAGTACTTC,CASRRLAGGQETQYF
.,14,TRBJ2-2,.,TRBV5-4,TGTGCCAGCAGCCGGACAGCCCCCGCCGGGGAGCTGTTTTTT,CASSRTAPAGELFF
.,13,TRBJ1-2,.,TRBV6-6,TGTGCCAGCAGTTACGGAGGGGTTTATGGCTACACCTTC,CASSYGGVYGYTF
.,15,TRBJ2-5,.,TRBV5-1,TGCGCCAGCAGCTCCAAGAACGGGCCCAAAGAGACCCAGTACTTC,CASSSKNGPKETQYF
.,15,TRBJ2-6,.,TRBV6-6,TGTGCCAGCAGTTACGGCGGTTCTGGGGCCAACGTCCTGACTTTC,CASSYGGSGANVLTF
.,18,TRBJ2-3,TRBD2,TRBV5-5,TGTGCCAGCAGCTTGCCGGGACTAGCATTCGGAGGAAAAGATACGCAGTATTTT,CASSLPGLAFGGKDTQYF
.,15,TRBJ2-7,TRBD1,TRBV5-1,TGCGCCAGCAGGCAGGGACAGACTAAGTCCTACGAGCAGTACTTC,CASRQGQTKSYEQYF
few,12,TRBJ1-5,.,TRBV6-6,TGTGCCAGCAGTTACCTCGGGGAGCCCCAGCATTTT,CASSYLGEPQHF
.,14,TRBJ1-1,TRBD1,TRBV19,TGTGCCAGTAGTGCACAGGGGGCGCGAACTGAAGCTTTCTTT,CASSAQGARTEAFF
.,14,TRBJ1-1,.,TRBV5-1,TGCGCCAGCAGTCCCCCCCCCGTGGGTACTGAAGCTTTCTTT,CASSPPPVGTEAFF
.,14,TRBJ1-1,.,TRBV5-1,TGCGCCAGCAGCTTAGGTGGGCTTAACACTGAAGCTTTCTTT,CASSLGGLNTEAFF
.,16,TRBJ1-4,.,TRBV5-5,TGTGCCAGCAGCTTGGGTAGCTCCCTTCTTAATGAAAAACTGTTTTTT,CASSLGSSLLNEKLFF
.,16,TRBJ2-7,TRBD1,TRBV7-9,TGTGCCAGCAGCTTACTGTTTGGGACAGGTACCAACGAGCAGTACTTC,CASSLLFGTGTNEQYF
.,17,TRBJ2-5,.,TRBV25-1,TGTGCCAGCAGTGTCTCCTCCACATTCTCGGCTACAGAGACCCAGTACTTC,CASSVSSTFSATETQYF
.,12,TRBJ2-2,.,TRBV7-8,TGTGCCAGCAGGAATCATATCGGGGAGCTGTTTTTT,CASRNHIGELFF
few,16,TRBJ1-3,TRBD1,TRBV19,TGTGCCAGTAGTCCGTGGACAGGGGAGACTGGAAACACCATATATTTT,CASSPWTGETGNTIYF
.,17,TRBJ1-4,TRBD1,TRBV5-5,TGTGCCAGCAGCCACCGACAGGGGGCTGCAACTAATGAAAAACTGTTTTTT,CASSHRQGAATNEKLFF
.,14,TRBJ1-2,.,TRBV5-1,TGCGCCAGCAGCTTGGGGGCAGATAACTATGGCTACACCTTC,CASSLGADNYGYTF
.,15,TRBJ1-2,TRBD1,TRBV28,TGTGCCAGCCTTCCTCCACGGCAGGGGGCGCGAGGCTACACCTTC,CASLPPRQGARGYTF
once,15,TRBJ1-3,TRBD1,TRBV7-6,TGTGCCAGCAGTTCTGGGACAGTCTCTGGAAACACCATATATTTT,CASSSGTVSGNTIYF
.,16,TRBJ2-7,.,TRBV7-3,TGTGCCAGCAGCTTAGGGCTTCCGACAAGCTCCTACGAGCAGTACTTC,CASSLGLPTSSYEQYF
.,14,TRBJ2-5,.,TRBV5-1,TGCGCCAGCAGCTTGGGTCCGAACCAAGAGACCCAGTACTTC,CASSLGPNQETQYF
.,15,TRBJ1-3,.,TRBV30,TGTGCCTGCCAACCGGGGCAGGGTTTTGGAAACACCATATATTTT,CACQPGQGFGNTIYF
few,15,TRBJ2-5,TRBD2,TRBV2,TGTGCCGCCGGCGGCCTAGCGGGGGTCCAAGAGACCCAGTACTTC,CAAGGLAGVQETQYF
.,14,TRBJ2-7,TRBD1,TRBV28,TGTGCCAGCAGTGAGGACAGGGGGCTATACGAGCAGTACTTC,CASSEDRGLYEQYF
.,14,TRBJ2-2,.,TRBV11-2,TGTGCCAGCAGCTTCCAGGGTTACACCGGAGAGCTGTTTTTT,CASSFQGYTGELFF
.,15,TRBJ2-1,TRBD2,TRBV28,TGTGCCAGCATTCCTCATAGCGGGGGGGCGAGCGAGCAGTTCTTC,CASIPHSGGASEQFF